This is a list of T cell receptor beta chains from one sample in a study of T cells expressing NK-cell markers. From the 5' RACE reads, TCRdb lists one entry per CDR3 protein and no DNA. The listing records 450,000 to 600,000 distinct CDR3 sequences. The sample taken for sequencing was blood T cells: a sorted CD56 or NKG2C T cell subset, CD4+ or CD8+ T cells, or bulk PBMC T cells (not recorded which). These receptors came from a man between 18 and 35 years old in good health. Both conserved end residues are part of each CDR3.

>TRBJ2-1|14|TRBV30
CAWNIGRSYNEQFF
>TRBJ2-1|18|TRBV5-1
CASSFLLPLASTYNEQFF
>TRBJ2-1|15|TRBV20-1
CSAKRSGLSYNEQFF
>TRBJ2-1|17|TRBV7-9
CASSFWLAGGSYNEQFF
>TRBJ2-1|16|TRBV6-5
CASSPQAGKGYNEQFF
>TRBJ2-3|13|TRBV7-6
CASSLGWRQDQYF
>TRBJ2-3|15|TRBV12-3/TRBV12-4
CASSFAGLETDTQYF
>TRBJ2-5|15|TRBV20-1
CSARGWGVGQETQYF
>TRBJ1-2|16|TRBV12-3/TRBV12-4
CASSQRVGPANYGYTF
>TRBJ2-7|15|TRBV27
CASSLGGWSSYEQYF
>TRBJ2-1|16|TRBV7-6
CASSIISAQLGNEQFF
>TRBJ2-1|11|TRBV20-1
CSGDLDNEQFF
>TRBJ1-5|12|TRBV6-2/TRBV6-3
CASRLSAQPQHF
>TRBJ2-3|14|TRBV5-1
CASSFGSSRDTQYF
>TRBJ2-3|16|TRBV28
CASSTGLAGYTDTQYF
>TRBJ2-1|11|TRBV30
CAWESYNEQFF
>TRBJ1-1|16|TRBV4-3
CASSQDLNRGWTEAFF